What follows are 14 T cell receptor beta chains derived from one specimen sequenced in a study of CD8+ T cells in alopecia areata. Treatment indicated: oral pan-JAK inhibitor, 5-10 mg twice daily. Extraction of RNA preceded its reverse transcription into cDNA, which served as the sequencing template. Method: immunoSEQ multiplex PCR; TCRdb's copy keeps in-frame clones and lacks some. The data contain some 58,000 clones, about 45% of them seen just once; the ten biggest clones take up over 20%. The sample here was CD8+ T cells sorted from blood, taken at approximately week 39, from a patient treated with tofacitinib. The receptors stem from a human donor with alopecia areata.

Only a few counts were recorded for this clone. The chain recombines TRBV27 with TRBJ2-1, with D possibly matching TRBD1 (6 bases). V was pared by 5 bases and J by 2 bases, with 10 bases between. Germline CDR1 MNHEY, CDR2 SMNVEV (reference sequence). The length of the CDR3 is 14 residues. The CDR3 sequence: CASSIQGPYNEQFF. Written as DNA, the CDR3 is TGTGCCAGCAGTATACAGGGTCCCTACAATGAGCAGTTCTTC.

The V gene is TRBV13, the J gene TRBJ2-1, with D perhaps being TRBD1 or TRBD2 (5 bases each). Germline V CDR1 and CDR2: PRHDT, FYEKMQ (reference sequence). The ends were cut back, 0 bases at V and 6 bases at J, with 12 bases in the middle. This CDR3 region has 15 residues. CDR3 in DNA: TGTGCCAGCAGCTTAGGGCGAGGGGTTCTCAATGAGCAGTTCTTC. Residues: CASSLGRGVLNEQFF.

This sequence joins TRBV4-3 and TRBJ2-5; D is unclear. The CDR3 runs to 15 residues. The V end lost 1 base, the J end lost 5 bases, and 14 bases lay between the germline ends. Germline V gene sequence: CDR1 LGHNA, CDR2 YSLEER. CDR3 in amino acids: CASSQAAGGVETQYF. DNA of the CDR3: TGCGCCAGCAGCCAAGCGGCAGGCGGAGTGGAGACCCAGTACTTC.

This rearrangement joins TRBV9 to TRBJ1-1; D gene ambiguous. The CDR3 contains 15 residues. With 3 bases removed from V and 5 bases from J, the gap between germline ends came to 17 bases. Germline V CDR1 and CDR2: SGDLS, YYNGEE. The CDR3 DNA reads as TGTGCCAGCAGCGCCCTGGGGAGGGAGACAACTGAAGCTTTCTTT. Its translation is CASSALGRETTEAFF.

The gene calls are TRBV5-1 and TRBJ2-7, with D possibly called TRBD1 or TRBD2 (5 bases each). Between the trimmed V and J ends, which lost 0 bases and 2 bases, there was a span of 12 bases. The germline V gene has CDR1 SGHRS and CDR2 YFSETQ. The CDR3 totals 15 residues. The chain's CDR3 is CASSLGMGDPYEQYF. The CDR3 DNA follows: TGCGCCAGCAGCTTGGGAATGGGGGATCCCTACGAGCAGTACTTC.

The CDR3 sequence: CASSDAYEQYF. The CDR3, as DNA: TGTGCCTCCTCGGACGCCTACGAGCAGTACTTC. The chain combines TRBV10-3 with TRBJ2-7; D remains unclear. Trimming stripped 11 bases from V and 2 bases from J, with 10 bases between. Germline CDR1 reads ENHRY; CDR2 reads SYGVKD. The CDR3 contains 11 residues.

By sample share, this clone is medium-sized. The chain has TRBV5-1 and TRBJ2-1; 8 nucleotides match TRBD2. V lost 8 bases and J lost 7; bases outside the gene matches: 11. CDR1 SGHRS and CDR2 YFSETQ come from the germline V gene. This CDR3 is 14 amino acids long. CDR3 sequence: CASSIAGLGNEQFF. CDR3 nucleotides: TGCGCCAGTAGCATAGCGGGATTGGGGAATGAGCAGTTCTTC.

This rearrangement joins TRBV6-5 to TRBJ2-2, with 9 bases that match TRBD1. V lost 7 bases, J lost 6 bases, and 6 bases stayed unmatched. CDR3 size: 14 residues. Looked up from germline, CDR1 is MNHEY and CDR2 is SVGAGI. The CDR3 is CASNVQGAAGELFF. The CDR3 nucleotides read TGTGCCAGCAATGTACAGGGGGCGGCCGGGGAGCTGTTTTTT.

The table lists this clone with many counts. The V call is TRBV5-4, the J call TRBJ1-3; D unresolved. Trimming took 2 bases from V and 8 from J, leaving 17 bases between them. Germline loops: CDR1 SGHNT, CDR2 YYREEE (reference sequence). This CDR3 has 15 residues. DNA of the CDR3: TGTGCCAGCAGCTTTAATCGACTCTGGGCGGACACCATATATTTT. Its translation is CASSFNRLWADTIYF.

In its sample, this clone was seen a few times. V gene TRBV19 combines with J gene TRBJ1-1; D unclear. CDR1 is LNHDA and CDR2 is SQIVND in the germline V gene (reference sequence). This CDR3 is 13 amino acids long. V was cut by 1 base and J by 4 bases, with 7 bases left in between. The CDR3 region has the DNA TGTGCCAGTAGTATAGGGTGGGGCACTGAAGCTTTCTTT. It is translated as CASSIGWGTEAFF.

There are a few counts of this clone. The chain employs TRBV10-3 and TRBJ2-5; D ambiguous. V gave up 0 bases and J gave up 5 bases, with 10 bases separating them. Germline CDR1 is ENHRY and CDR2 is SYGVKD. CDR3 length: 14 amino acids. CDR3 nucleotides: TGTGCCATCAGTGAGTCGGCCCGACGGGAGACCCAGTACTTC. It is translated as CAISESARRETQYF.

This clone was observed a handful of times. This chain uses TRBV7-9 with TRBJ2-1, with D uncertain. Germline V gene lookup returns CDR1 SEHNR and CDR2 FQNEAQ (reference sequence). Trimming stripped 8 bases from V and 6 bases from J, with 11 bases between. The CDR3 contains 12 residues. The CDR3 sequence: CASETSSNEQFF. The CDR3 nucleotides are TGTGCCAGCGAAACCTCATCCAATGAGCAGTTCTTC.

J is TRBJ2-7 and V is TRBV4-1; tentatively, D is TRBD2 (6 bases). The CDR3 covers 13 residues. V was pared by 4 bases and J by 3 bases, with 10 bases between. Germline V lookup: CDR1 MGHRA, CDR2 YSYEKL. The CDR3 reads CASSLGTLYEQYF. CDR3 in DNA: TGCGCCAGCAGCCTAGGGACTCTCTACGAGCAGTACTTC.

The J gene is TRBJ2-7, the V gene TRBV9, with 7 bases matching TRBD1. J lost 3 bases, V lost 0 bases, and 6 bases had no gene match. The CDR3 has 15 residues. Germline CDR1 and CDR2: SGDLS and YYNGEE. The CDR3 DNA reads as TGTGCCAGCAGCGTAGCCGGGCCAGGGGGCTACGAGCAGTACTTC. Translated: CASSVAGPGGYEQYF.